The T cell receptor (beta chain) described here comes from a study of vaccination effects on CD4 cells after COVID-19. The study's findings and limits: Long after vaccination, the clones induced by infection and by vaccine shrank markedly in size.

The CDR3 is 16 residues long. Germline trimming cut 5 bases from V and 1 base from J; bases unmatched to any gene: 8. Germline V gene data show CDR1 as MNHEY and CDR2 as SMNVEV (reference sequence). This clone was recorded a few times. Its specificity is not known. Between days 9 and 11 of culture, CD4+ T cells were separated out. The repertoire was sequenced with immunoSEQ multiplex PCR; TCRdb's copy has only in-frame clones and lacks some. The repertoire holds 31,000 or so clones, with approximately 70% as singletons. The TCR comes from a human donor who received a COVID-19 vaccine. This sequence joins TRBV27 and TRBJ1-1, with 9 bases lining up with TRBD1. Sequencing was performed on CD4+ T cells from PBMCs cultured without peptide, taken before COVID-19 vaccination. The CDR3 sequence: CASSHRQGVGNTEAFF. The CDR3 bases are TGTGCCAGCAGTCACAGACAGGGGGTGGGGAACACTGAAGCTTTCTTT.